Following are 10 T cell receptor beta chains from one sample sequenced in a study of blood T cell repertoires in COVID-19 (TCRdb year 2020). Library creation used the immunoSEQ multiplex PCR assay. TCRdb carries this immuneACCESS record with in-frame sequences only. Its versions omit some clonotypes, under half of them owing to an unresolved V gene in the studies checked, with the rest unexplained. The sample table contains 150,000 to 170,000 clones; only one count was recorded for around four fifths of them. The leading ten clones occupy 7.3% of the sample. Sequenced material: PBMCs or T cells enriched from blood (not recorded which). These receptors originate from a man over 45 who had recovered from COVID-19.

CDR3 DNA: TGTGCCAGCAGCCCGAACCGTTGGGACAGAACATCTAACTATGGCTACACCTTC. Protein: CASSPNRWDRTSNYGYTF. The V and J genes are TRBV13 and TRBJ1-2; 7 bases fit TRBD1. CDR1 PRHDT and CDR2 FYEKMQ come from the germline V gene (reference sequence). The CDR3 is 18 amino acids. J lost 0 bases, V lost 5 bases, and 15 bases had no gene match.

This sequence joins TRBV10-3 and TRBJ1-1, with D possibly TRBD1 on 6 matching bases. V dropped 2 bases and J dropped 1 base, with 11 bases sitting between them. Germline-derived CDR1 and CDR2 are ENHRY and SYGVKD. This CDR3 comprises 15 residues. The CDR3 DNA reads TGTGCCATCAGTGAGCTCAGGGGAGAGAACACTGAAGCTTTCTTT. Encoded protein: CAISELRGENTEAFF.

This chain's CDR3 is CASSRRENTEAFF. Here the CDR3 DNA reads TGTGCCAGTAGTCGACGGGAGAACACTGAAGCTTTCTTT. The chain recombines TRBV19 with TRBJ1-1, with D uncertain. Trimming left V 5 bases short and J 1 base short, with 8 bases between. The CDR3 totals 13 residues. CDR1 is LNHDA and CDR2 is SQIVND in the germline V gene (reference sequence).

The V call is TRBV7-9, the J call TRBJ1-4; TRBD1 is a possible D gene (5 bases). The germline V gene encodes CDR1 SEHNR and CDR2 FQNEAQ (reference sequence). The V end was cut by 0 bases, the J end by 5 bases, with 7 bases between. This CDR3 is built from 14 residues. The CDR3 loop reads CASSLAGVNEKLFF. CDR3 DNA: TGTGCCAGCAGCTTAGCAGGGGTCAATGAAAAACTGTTTTTT.

This chain uses TRBV6-4 with TRBJ2-3; 10 positions match TRBD1. V shed 6 bases, J shed 2 bases, and the junction held 5 bases outside the gene matches. CDR1 and CDR2 (germline): MRHNA, SNTAGT. The CDR3 totals 15 residues. CDR3 DNA: TGTGCCAGCAGCCCCGGGACAGGGGTCACAGATACGCAGTATTTT. Translated, it gives CASSPGTGVTDTQYF.

V and J are TRBV5-5 and TRBJ1-5, with 7 bases matching TRBD1. From germline, CDR1 is SGHKS and CDR2 YYEKEE (reference sequence). The CDR3 totals 15 residues. Germline trimming cut 0 bases from V and 5 bases from J; bases unmatched to any gene: 5. The CDR3 coding sequence is TGTGCCAGCAGCTTGGCCGGGGACAGTCATCAGCCCCAGCATTTT. Its translation: CASSLAGDSHQPQHF.

V gene TRBV7-8 combines with J gene TRBJ2-5, with 9 bases fitting TRBD1. The germline gives CDR1 SGHVS, CDR2 FQNEAQ. The CDR3 consists of 15 residues. V dropped 8 bases and J dropped 2; count of bases not matched to a gene: 9. The CDR3 coding sequence is TGTGCCAGCGGAGACGGGACAGGGAGACAAGAGACCCAGTACTTC. Translated: CASGDGTGRQETQYF.

The rearrangement joins TRBV10-3 to TRBJ2-5; TRBD2 agrees at 11 bases. The length of the CDR3 is 16 residues. Trimming at V came to 3 bases and at J to 3 bases, leaving 6 bases not matched to a gene. Germline V CDR1 and CDR2: ENHRY, SYGVKD. CDR3 sequence reads: CAISERETSGKETQYF. CDR3 sequence (DNA): TGTGCCATCAGTGAAAGGGAGACTAGCGGGAAAGAGACCCAGTACTTC.

As for this clone: A read error may produce the germline difference seen at one junction end. V gene TRBV5-1 combines with J gene TRBJ2-7; 10 nucleotides match TRBD2. CDR3 length: 17 amino acids. Germline-derived CDR1 and CDR2 are SGHRS and YFSETQ. The chain's CDR3 is CASSLAVAGGPNHERYF. The CDR3 region has the DNA TGCGCCAGCAGCTTGGCGGTAGCGGGGGGCCCAAACCATGAGCGGTACTTC.

The rearrangement links TRBV2 to TRBJ2-7, with TRBD2 as a possible D gene (7 bases). Trimming pared 3 bases from V and 0 bases from J, leaving 15 bases between. CDR1 SNHLY and CDR2 FYNNEI come from the germline V gene. The CDR3 is 16 amino acids. The CDR3 protein is CASSDLGGDPSYEQYF. The CDR3 bases are TGTGCCAGCAGTGACTTAGGGGGGGATCCCTCCTACGAGCAGTACTTC.